This TCR beta chain was recovered during a study of CD8 T cells in Susac syndrome. The CDR3 runs 14 residues. V gave up 5 bases and J gave up 3 bases, with 14 bases separating them. Remarks on this clonotype: Its specificity is not known.

Study findings and constraints: CD4+ repertoires of Susac syndrome patients lacked detectable clonal expansion. The study recognized that the number of individuals in its TCR sequencing and HLA analysis was relatively small.

The study sequenced TCR beta in blood CD8+ and CD4+ T cells. Reverse transcription used roughly 0.5 to 1 ug RNA and random hexamers. TCRdb used MiXCR to reprocess the immunoSEQ multiplex PCR reads, holding one entry per CDR3 protein. The data contain under 200,000 distinct CDR3 sequences, 90% to 95% of them singletons. This TCR came from a human donor with Susac syndrome. This chain uses TRBV12-3 or TRBV12-4 with TRBJ2-7; D may be TRBD2 (5 bases). Sequenced: CD4+ T cells from PBMCs. The CDR3 bases are TGTGCCAGCAGTAGTTCGGGGTCCTACTACGAGCAGTACTTC. This gives the protein CASSSSGSYYEQYF.